The clone carrying this T cell receptor (beta chain) has only a few counts. Its antigen is currently unknown. The CDR3 is made up of 18 amino acids. Trimming stripped 8 bases from V and 2 bases from J, with 22 bases between. The germline V gene encodes CDR1 LNHNV and CDR2 YYDKDF (reference sequence). Amplified regions were TCR beta CDR3 sequences from RNA transcripts. During a first-round RT-PCR of the TCR CDR3, the HTBI primer set was used. In TCRdb, the multiplex PCR reads were re-called with MiXCR into one record per CDR3 protein. The top ten clones hold 40% of a sample with about 380,000 distinct CDR3 sequences, under 20% of them seen once. Disease lasting under 3 months, a NOSPECS grade of at least 4, and a Clinical Activity Score of at least 3 were features of the ophthalmopathy patients. The data belong to a study of T cells in Graves' hyperthyroidism and ophthalmopathy. Points from the study as a whole: Ophthalmopathy, which appeared later, was predicted by the model a median approximately 6.7 months before onset. The majority of expanded thyroid clonotypes above 0.001 also appeared in blood. Separating ophthalmopathy from stable hyperthyroidism was achieved by a 13 V-J model.

The receptor was isolated from a man aged 18-30 years with Graves' ophthalmopathy. The chain combines TRBV15 with TRBJ2-6; possible D gene TRBD1, 6 bases. The specimen sequenced was blood. This chain's CDR3 is CATLPEGRGTAGANVLTF. CDR3 bases: TGTGCCACCCTCCCCGAAGGCAGGGGAACAGCTGGGGCCAACGTCCTGACTTTC.